This T cell receptor (beta chain) was recorded in a study of blood T cell repertoires in COVID-19. Study in general: PBMCs, B-cell-depleted T cells, or T cells were the source of the cDNA or gDNA that made up the material.

V lost 2 bases, J lost 0 bases, and 7 bases lay in between. Germline V gene lookup returns CDR1 MNHEY and CDR2 SVGAGI. This CDR3 is 14 amino acids long. The repertoire was sequenced with immunoSEQ multiplex PCR; TCRdb's copy has only in-frame clones and lacks some. The sample holds about 150,000 clones, 75% to 80% seen once. Sequencing was performed on peripheral blood. The V gene is TRBV6-5, the J gene TRBJ1-1; no definite D call. This receptor was identified in an elderly man with acute or convalescent COVID-19. The chain's CDR3 is CASSYAGMNTEAFF. In DNA, the CDR3 is TGTGCCAGCAGTTACGCAGGCATGAACACTGAAGCTTTCTTT.